This entry features one T cell receptor (beta chain) sequence. Its antigen is currently unknown. Though nominally healthy at sampling, donors likely had unrecorded immune exposures. This specimen belongs to a study of cytomegalovirus exposure and HLA in healthy donors. Overall study: Earlier findings included more than 95 million unique TCR beta sequences obtained from about 180 million T cells.

Findings of the study overall: A previous analysis found most TCR beta V segments productive roughly 87% or roughly 30% of the time. Using the classifier, cytomegalovirus status was reportedly diagnosed with high specificity and sensitivity.

V trimming: 5 bases; J trimming: 1 base; junction bases outside the gene matches: 4. The CDR3 is 14 amino acids. Germline CDR1 SGHAT, CDR2 FQNNGV. 60 Vbeta and 13 Jbeta primers were used in PCR. The data were produced by immunoSEQ multiplex PCR, yet TCRdb's version contains in-frame clones alone and is incomplete. The table lists about 200,000 clones, roughly 74% of them singletons, with 1.8% in the top ten. This clonotype was obtained from a woman aged 25 to 39 in good health and CMV-seronegative. The sequenced material came from PBMCs. The chain recombines TRBV11-2 with TRBJ2-7; 8 bases map to TRBD1. The DNA of the CDR3 is TGTGCCAGCAGCCCCAGGGGGCGTTCCTACGAGCAGTACTTC. Translating gives CASSPRGRSYEQYF.